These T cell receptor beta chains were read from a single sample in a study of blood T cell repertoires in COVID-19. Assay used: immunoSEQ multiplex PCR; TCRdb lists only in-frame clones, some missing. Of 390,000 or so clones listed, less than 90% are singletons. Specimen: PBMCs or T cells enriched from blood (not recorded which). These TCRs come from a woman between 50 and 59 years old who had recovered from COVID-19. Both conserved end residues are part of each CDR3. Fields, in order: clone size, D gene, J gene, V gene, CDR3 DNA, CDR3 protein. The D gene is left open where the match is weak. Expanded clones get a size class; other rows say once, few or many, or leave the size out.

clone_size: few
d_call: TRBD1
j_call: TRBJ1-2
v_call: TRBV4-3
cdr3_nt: TGCGCCAGCAGCCAAGACCCCCATAGGGGGCAGGAAGGCTACACCTTC
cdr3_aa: CASSQDPHRGQEGYTF

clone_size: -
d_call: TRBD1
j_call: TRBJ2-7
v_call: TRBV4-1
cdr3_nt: TGCGCCAGCAGCCTACAGGGGGACTCTACGTTGGAGCAGTACTTC
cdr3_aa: CASSLQGDSTLEQYF

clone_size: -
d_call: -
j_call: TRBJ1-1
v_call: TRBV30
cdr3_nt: TGTGCCTGGAGAACAACGATGAACACTGAAGCTTTCTTT
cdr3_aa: CAWRTTMNTEAFF

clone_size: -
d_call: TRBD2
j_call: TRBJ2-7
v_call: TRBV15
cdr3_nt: TGTGCCACCAGCGAAGGGCGGGGGAGTCGATACGAGCAGTACTTC
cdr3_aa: CATSEGRGSRYEQYF

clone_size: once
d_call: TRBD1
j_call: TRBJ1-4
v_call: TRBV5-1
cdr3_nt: TGCGCCAGCAGCACCGTCCCGGGACAGGGTTTAACTAATGAAAAACTGTTTTTT
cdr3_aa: CASSTVPGQGLTNEKLFF

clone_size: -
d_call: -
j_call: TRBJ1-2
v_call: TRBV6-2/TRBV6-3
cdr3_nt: TGTGCCAGCAGTTACTCTGGGGGCCGCTATGGCTACACCTTC
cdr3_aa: CASSYSGGRYGYTF

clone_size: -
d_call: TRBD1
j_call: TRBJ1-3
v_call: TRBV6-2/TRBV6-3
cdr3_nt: TGTGCCAGCAGCCACTATCAGGGACAGACCTCTGGAAACACCATATATTTT
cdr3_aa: CASSHYQGQTSGNTIYF

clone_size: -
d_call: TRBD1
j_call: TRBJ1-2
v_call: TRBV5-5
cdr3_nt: TGTGCCAGCAGCGGACAGGAGTCTGGCTACACCTTC
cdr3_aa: CASSGQESGYTF

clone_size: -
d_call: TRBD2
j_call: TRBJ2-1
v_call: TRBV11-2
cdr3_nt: TGTGCCAGCAGCTTAGATAGGACTAGCGCGTCCTACAATGAGCAGTTCTTC
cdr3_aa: CASSLDRTSASYNEQFF

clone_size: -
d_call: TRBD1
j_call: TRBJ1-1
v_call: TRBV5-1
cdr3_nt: TGCGCCAGCAGTTCGGGACAGAAAAACACTGAAGCTTTCTTT
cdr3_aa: CASSSGQKNTEAFF

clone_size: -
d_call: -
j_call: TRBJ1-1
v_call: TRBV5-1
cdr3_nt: TGCGCCAGCAGCTTGGCCGATGGGGGGATGAACACTGAAGCTTTCTTT
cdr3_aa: CASSLADGGMNTEAFF

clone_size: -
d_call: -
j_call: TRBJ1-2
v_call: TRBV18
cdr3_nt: TGTGCCAGCTCACCACCGTTGGGTGGACAAGACAGCTCCTATGGCTACACCTTC
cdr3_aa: CASSPPLGGQDSSYGYTF

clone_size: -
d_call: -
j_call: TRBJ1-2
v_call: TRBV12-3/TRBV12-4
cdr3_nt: TGTGCCAGCAGTTTAGGGGGCGGGGAGCGCTACACCTTC
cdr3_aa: CASSLGGGERYTF

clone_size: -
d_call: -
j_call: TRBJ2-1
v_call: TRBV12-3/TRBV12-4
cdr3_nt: TGTGCCAGCAGTTTACAGGGCGGTGAGCAGTTCTTC
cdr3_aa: CASSLQGGEQFF

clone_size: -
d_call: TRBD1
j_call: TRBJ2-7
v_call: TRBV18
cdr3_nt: TGTGCCAGCTCACCGGGACAGGGGGCGGAGTACTTC
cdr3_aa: CASSPGQGAEYF

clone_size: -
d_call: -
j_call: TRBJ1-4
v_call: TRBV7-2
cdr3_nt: TGTGCCAGCAGCTCCCCGACGGGGGCTAATGAAAAACTGTTTTTT
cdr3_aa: CASSSPTGANEKLFF

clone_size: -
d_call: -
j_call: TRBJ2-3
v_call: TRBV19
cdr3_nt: TGTGCCAGTAGTAGAAATGACAGGAACACAGATACGCAGTATTTT
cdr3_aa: CASSRNDRNTDTQYF